These 21 T cell receptor beta chains came from one sample sequenced in a study of beta chain features in type 1 diabetes. Expressed TCRB transcripts got sequenced, as all isolated RNA was reverse transcribed. Produced via immunoSEQ multiplex PCR; TCRdb's table is partial and in-frame only. The sample yields about 180,000 clones, about 13% seen once. The sample was central memory CD4+ T cells from blood. These receptors originate from a woman younger than 30 in good health.

The chain has TRBV12-5 and TRBJ2-2; D is possibly TRBD1 (6 bases). The germline gives CDR1 LGHNT, CDR2 FRNRAP. This CDR3 has 14 amino acids. V lost 5 bases and J 3 bases, leaving 10 bases between the germline ends. CDR3 residues: CASGLTGYTGELFF. DNA of the CDR3: TGTGCTAGTGGTCTCACAGGGTACACCGGGGAGCTGTTTTTT.

This clone occurred a few times. This sequence joins TRBV6-1 and TRBJ2-7; 9 bases line up with TRBD1. This CDR3 is built from 14 residues. In germline, CDR1 is MNHNS, CDR2 SASEGT. Germline trimming cut 8 bases from V and 2 bases from J; bases unmatched to any gene: 7. CDR3 DNA: TGTGCCAGCCTTTGGGACAGGGATACCTACGAGCAGTACTTC. It is translated as CASLWDRDTYEQYF.

This clone was found a few times. The V call is TRBV7-9, the J call TRBJ1-5; D is perhaps TRBD1 (5 bases). The V end lost 5 bases, the J end lost 6 bases, and 8 bases lay between the germline ends. This CDR3 region has 12 residues. Germline V gives CDR1 SEHNR, CDR2 FQNEAQ (reference sequence). The CDR3 bases are TGTGCCAGCAGCCGGGGGTCTCAGCCCCAGCATTTT. Translating it yields CASSRGSQPQHF. The whole variable domain, filled in from reference TRBV7-9 and TRBJ1-5, reads DTGVSQNPRHKITKRGQNVTFRCDPISEHNRLYWYRQTLGQGPEFLTYFQNEAQLEKSRLLSDRFSAERPKGSFSTLEIQRTEQGDSAMYLCASSRGSQPQHFGDGTRLSIL.

This chain links TRBV9 with TRBJ2-2; TRBD1 aligns across 9 bases. Germline CDR1 and CDR2: SGDLS and YYNGEE. Trimming cost V 5 bases and J 5 bases; bases outside gene matches: 7. This CDR3 has 15 amino acids. This chain's CDR3 is CASRAGQGYTGELFF. CDR3 DNA sequence: TGTGCCAGCAGAGCGGGACAGGGTTATACCGGGGAGCTGTTTTTT.

This clone was seen a few times. This chain connects TRBV7-9 to TRBJ1-3; 7 bases are a match to TRBD1. The V gene end was trimmed by 11 bases and the J gene end by 0 bases; junction bases not matched to a gene: 4. This CDR3 spans 13 amino acids. The germline gives CDR1 SEHNR, CDR2 FQNEAQ (reference sequence). CDR3: CAGQASSGNTIYF. CDR3 sequence (DNA): TGTGCCGGACAGGCCAGCTCTGGAAACACCATATATTTT.

This chain links TRBV7-2 with TRBJ2-7, with a possible D match to TRBD2 (6 bases). The V gene's germline CDR1 is SGHTA and CDR2 FQGNSA. V shed 2 bases and J shed 3 bases, with 14 bases lying between them. This CDR3 spans 15 amino acids. Written as DNA, the CDR3 is TGTGCCAGCAGCTTAAGCAGGGCTAGCGACTACGAGCAGTACTTC. Its protein product is CASSLSRASDYEQYF.

V usage is TRBV19 and J usage is TRBJ2-1; D remains ambiguous. CDR1 LNHDA and CDR2 SQIVND come from the germline V gene (reference sequence). The CDR3 totals 15 residues. Trimming left V 6 bases short and J 5 bases short, with 17 bases between. CDR3 loop: CASSWAAMRNNEQFF. DNA of the CDR3: TGTGCCAGTAGCTGGGCCGCGATGAGAAACAATGAGCAGTTCTTC.

The V gene is TRBV7-6, the J gene TRBJ2-3, with D hard to call. This CDR3 is built from 14 residues. V dropped 5 bases and J dropped 0 bases, with 9 bases sitting between them. Germline CDR1 is SGHVS and CDR2 is FNYEAQ. The CDR3 reads CASSVGASTDTQYF. The CDR3 DNA sequence: TGTGCCAGCAGCGTCGGAGCTAGCACAGATACGCAGTATTTT.

This clone was picked up a small number of times. The V gene is TRBV30, the J gene TRBJ1-1; possibly TRBD1 for D (6 bases). V was pared by 3 bases and J by 1 base, with 15 bases between. The CDR3 has 15 residues. Germline CDR1 GTSNPN, CDR2 SVGIG (reference sequence). CDR3 region: CAWRAPGASNTEAFF. The CDR3 DNA reads TGTGCCTGGAGGGCCCCAGGGGCGTCGAACACTGAAGCTTTCTTT.

This clone was detected a few times. This chain uses TRBV6-5 with TRBJ2-7; 7 nucleotides agree with TRBD1. V lost 11 bases and J lost 3; bases outside the gene matches: 4. CDR1 and CDR2 (germline): MNHEY, SVGAGI. The CDR3 has 11 residues. As DNA, the CDR3 is TGTGCCGTTCACAGGGGCTACGAGCAGTACTTC. This codes for CAVHRGYEQYF.

This clone was seen only a few times. This chain connects TRBV9 to TRBJ2-7; TRBD1 might be the D (5 bases). Germline V gene data show CDR1 as SGDLS and CDR2 as YYNGEE. Deletions cut 4 bases from V and 7 bases from J, with 15 bases between. The CDR3 consists of 13 residues. The CDR3 loop reads CASSPDPTGEQYF. In nucleotides, the CDR3 is TGTGCCAGCAGCCCAGACCCTACAGGAGAGCAGTACTTC.

This clone has a handful of counts. The chain combines TRBV6-5 with TRBJ2-1, with TRBD2 matching 14 bases. The CDR3 consists of 16 residues. Germline V lookup: CDR1 MNHEY, CDR2 SVGAGI. Trimming at V came to 4 bases and at J to 8 bases, leaving 7 bases not matched to a gene. DNA of the CDR3: TGTGCCAGCAGTTCTCCGGGGACTAGCGGGAGTTATGAGCAGTTCTTC. Its protein product is CASSSPGTSGSYEQFF.

The chain combines TRBV5-4 with TRBJ2-5, with a tentative D call TRBD1 (5 bases). The CDR3 length is 13 residues. The V gene lost 2 bases and the J gene lost 11 bases, with 16 bases spanning the gap. Per germline, CDR1 SGHNT and CDR2 YYREEE (reference sequence). As DNA, the CDR3 is TGTGCCAGCAGCTTTGACTGGGGCCGAGAGCAGTACTTC. Translated: CASSFDWGREQYF.

This clone was counted between two and nine times. The V call is TRBV7-2, the J call TRBJ1-1, with D perhaps matching TRBD1 (5 bases). The CDR3 consists of 14 residues. In germline, CDR1 is SGHTA, CDR2 FQGNSA. V shed 2 bases and J shed 1 base, with 8 bases lying between them. DNA for the CDR3: TGTGCCAGCAGCTTACAGGGAGGGAACACTGAAGCTTTCTTT. Translated: CASSLQGGNTEAFF. Looking up the rest from reference TRBV7-2 and TRBJ1-1 gives the full variable domain: GAGVSQSPSNKVTEKGKDVELRCDPISGHTALYWYRQSLGQGLEFLIYFQGNSAPDKSGLPSDRFSAERTGGSVSTLTIQRTQQEDSAVYLCASSLQGGNTEAFFGQGTRLTVV.

This clone has a handful of counts. V and J are TRBV11-2 and TRBJ1-2; 8 bases fit TRBD1. Trimming at V came to 5 bases and at J to 1 base, leaving 3 bases not matched to a gene. Germline V gives CDR1 SGHAT, CDR2 FQNNGV. The CDR3 totals 14 residues. CDR3 nucleotides: TGTGCCAGCAGCCGGACAGGGCGTAACTATGGCTACACCTTC. Encoded protein: CASSRTGRNYGYTF.

This clone was detected a few times. CDR3 sequence (DNA): TGTGCCAGCCTCGAGGACAGGGGAGGTCCTAATGAGCAGTTCTTC. This sequence encodes CASLEDRGGPNEQFF. The chain uses TRBV18 and TRBJ2-1; the match to TRBD1 covers 9 bases. V lost 8 bases to trimming and J lost 7 bases; unmatched junction nucleotides: 12. The CDR3 consists of 15 residues. Germline CDR1 reads KGHSH; CDR2 reads LQKENI.

The rearrangement links TRBV28 to TRBJ1-2; 10 nucleotides align to TRBD1. Trimming took 7 bases from V and 4 from J; bases not matched to a gene: 6. Per the germline V gene, CDR1 is MDHEN and CDR2 is SYDVKM. This CDR3 is built from 14 residues. The CDR3 bases are TGTGCCAGCACCCCGGGACAGGGGACCTATGGCTACACCTTC. This codes for CASTPGQGTYGYTF.

This clone was observed a few times. V gene TRBV5-6 combines with J gene TRBJ2-5; D perhaps matches TRBD2 (5 bases). V dropped 3 bases and J dropped 7 bases, with 7 bases sitting between them. There are 11 residues in the CDR3. The germline CDR1 and CDR2 sequences are SGHDT and YYEEEE. The CDR3 loop reads CASSSAGTQYF. CDR3 coding DNA: TGTGCCAGCAGCTCCGCGGGGACCCAGTACTTC.

This clone was picked up a small number of times. The V call is TRBV15, the J call TRBJ2-5; a weak D match, TRBD1 (6 bases). Germline lookup yields CDR1 LNHNV and CDR2 YYDKDF (reference sequence). Trimming took off 2 bases at V and 2 bases at J, with 9 bases between the two ends. The CDR3 has 14 residues. This chain's CDR3 is CATSRRTAQETQYF. The CDR3 DNA reads as TGTGCCACCAGCAGACGGACAGCACAAGAGACCCAGTACTTC.

This clone was seen only a few times. V gene TRBV7-9 combines with J gene TRBJ1-2; 9 bases are shared with TRBD1. Unmatched junction bases numbered 11, after V lost 3 bases and J lost 6 bases. Germline CDR1 reads SEHNR; CDR2 reads FQNEAQ (reference sequence). This CDR3 has 16 amino acids. The CDR3 DNA sequence: TGTGCCAGCAGCTTCGGGGGACAGGGACATGTTAATGGCTACACCTTC. Protein product: CASSFGGQGHVNGYTF.

V gene TRBV7-8 combines with J gene TRBJ1-4; D is unresolved. Trimming left V 2 bases short and J 5 bases short, with 6 bases between. The germline CDR1 and CDR2 sequences are SGHVS and FQNEAQ. The CDR3 loop spans 13 amino acids. CDR3 in amino acids: CASSLSQNEKLFF. CDR3 DNA: TGTGCCAGCAGCTTAAGTCAGAATGAAAAACTGTTTTTT.